One sample yielded the 20 T cell receptor beta chains listed below, sequenced in a study of Ad26.COV2.S vaccination and SARS-CoV-2 variants. Sequenced by immunoSEQ multiplex PCR; TCRdb stores in-frame clones only, minus some. The profile covers 400,000 to 450,000 clones, with about nine tenths appearing a single time and 12% taken by the ten largest. The treatment here: about 20 received Ad26.COV2.S at low or high dose, single or two shots; a few received placebo; per-sample allocation not given. After the first vaccine or placebo injection, samples were drawn on day 63. The sequencing here drew on peripheral blood, taken in a trial of Ad26.COV2.S vaccine versus placebo. These receptor sequences come from a person aged 18-60 years who received the Ad26.COV2.S COVID-19 vaccine or a placebo.

J is TRBJ2-3 and V is TRBV19; TRBD2 matches 7 bases. The CDR3 consists of 18 residues. The J segment lost 9 bases and the V segment lost 1 base, leaving 19 bases of the junction unmatched. In germline, CDR1 is LNHDA, CDR2 SQIVND (reference sequence). The CDR3 reads CASSIASGGQNWGGTQYF. The CDR3 DNA follows: TGTGCCAGTAGTATAGCTTCGGGAGGACAAAACTGGGGGGGGACGCAGTATTTT.

There are a few counts of this clone. The rearrangement uses TRBV6-5 and TRBJ2-6; unclear D gene. Trimming left V 10 bases short and J 1 base short, with 5 bases between. CDR3 length: 12 amino acids. Looked up from germline, CDR1 is MNHEY and CDR2 is SVGAGI. The CDR3 DNA sequence: TGTGCCACCCGTTCTGGGGCCAACGTCCTGACTTTC. Amino acids: CATRSGANVLTF.

The V gene is TRBV11-2, the J gene TRBJ2-7; D unclear. CDR1 and CDR2 from the germline V gene are SGHAT and FQNNGV. The V end was cut by 4 bases, the J end by 0 bases, with 7 bases between. This CDR3 spans 13 amino acids. CDR3 region: CASSSTSSYEQYF. CDR3 DNA: TGTGCCAGCAGCTCGACCAGCTCCTACGAGCAGTACTTC. Together with reference TRBV11-2 and TRBJ2-7, the CDR3 gives the full variable domain: EAGVAQSPRYKIIEKRQSVAFWCNPISGHATLYWYQQILGQGPKLLIQFQNNGVVDDSQLPKDRFSAERLKGVDSTLKIQPAKLEDSAVYLCASSSTSSYEQYFGPGTRLTVT.

This chain joins TRBV7-9 and TRBJ2-2; 11 bases map to TRBD1. The germline gives CDR1 SEHNR, CDR2 FQNEAQ (reference sequence). Germline trimming cut 2 bases from V and 4 bases from J; bases unmatched to any gene: 6. The CDR3 has 17 residues. DNA for the CDR3: TGTGCCAGCAGCTTAACTCCGGGACAGGGGGTCACCGGGGAGCTGTTTTTT. Residues: CASSLTPGQGVTGELFF.

The genes are TRBV6-5 and TRBJ1-2, with D possibly being TRBD1 (5 bases). The CDR3 runs to 13 residues. The V gene's germline CDR1 is MNHEY and CDR2 SVGAGI. V lost 6 bases to trimming and J lost 4 bases, with 12 bases between them. The CDR3 nucleotides are TGTGCCAGCAGCCGGGACCGACCCTATGGCTACACCTTC. Its translation: CASSRDRPYGYTF.

The chain has TRBV6-5 and TRBJ2-2, with TRBD1 as a possible D gene (5 bases). The CDR3 totals 16 residues. V shed 2 bases and J shed 3 bases, with 13 bases lying between them. Germline V gives CDR1 MNHEY, CDR2 SVGAGI. The CDR3 is CASSYQGMRYTGELFF. DNA for the CDR3: TGTGCCAGCAGTTACCAGGGAATGAGATACACCGGGGAGCTGTTTTTT.

This chain connects TRBV28 to TRBJ2-5; no clear D gene. The V and J ends lost 3 bases and 7 bases respectively, with 15 bases between them. The CDR3 has 14 residues. Germline loops: CDR1 MDHEN, CDR2 SYDVKM. In DNA form, the CDR3 reads TGTGCCAGCAGTTTCATGGGGTCTCAGCGGACCCAGTACTTC. Translation gives CASSFMGSQRTQYF.

This chain connects TRBV27 to TRBJ2-2, with a tentative D call TRBD1 (6 bases). CDR3 length: 13 amino acids. Germline CDR1 reads MNHEY; CDR2 reads SMNVEV (reference sequence). V was trimmed by 6 bases and J by 6 bases, leaving 11 bases between them. The CDR3 reads CASRSQGPGELFF. CDR3 sequence (DNA): TGTGCCAGCAGGTCACAGGGCCCCGGGGAGCTGTTTTTT.

The chain combines TRBV6-5 with TRBJ2-7, with 8 nucleotides matching TRBD2. The V gene's germline CDR1 is MNHEY and CDR2 SVGAGI. Trimming took 6 bases from V and 0 from J; bases not matched to a gene: 7. The CDR3 loop spans 15 amino acids. The CDR3 bases are TGTGCCAGCAGGGGCCTAGCGGGTAGCTCCTACGAGCAGTACTTC. Residues: CASRGLAGSSYEQYF.

The chain joins TRBV10-2 to TRBJ2-7; possible D gene TRBD2, 6 bases. The CDR3 has 14 residues. Trimming left V 3 bases short and J 0 bases short, with 9 bases between. Germline lookup yields CDR1 WSHSY and CDR2 SAAADI. CDR3 protein: CASSDSGASYEQYF. The CDR3 DNA is TGCGCCAGCAGTGATTCGGGAGCCTCCTACGAGCAGTACTTC.

This chain connects TRBV13 to TRBJ2-1; 11 bases match TRBD1. V lost 1 base and J lost 2; bases outside the gene matches: 7. Germline loops: CDR1 PRHDT, CDR2 FYEKMQ (reference sequence). The CDR3 loop spans 18 amino acids. CDR3 amino acids: CASSLEGRGQGAYNEQFF. DNA for the CDR3: TGTGCCAGCAGCTTAGAGGGTAGGGGACAGGGGGCCTACAATGAGCAGTTCTTC.

The V gene is TRBV5-6, the J gene TRBJ2-7; 9 nucleotides line up with TRBD1. Germline CDR1 reads SGHDT; CDR2 reads YYEEEE. V lost 5 bases to trimming and J lost 0 bases; unmatched junction nucleotides: 15. The CDR3 is 18 amino acids. CDR3 protein: CASSQSGTGRRGSYEQYF. The CDR3 DNA is TGTGCCAGCAGTCAATCCGGGACAGGGCGTAGAGGCTCCTACGAGCAGTACTTC.

The chain carries TRBV11-2 and TRBJ1-2; D is unresolved. V was pared by 1 base and J by 9 bases, with 15 bases between. Germline CDR1 reads SGHAT; CDR2 reads FQNNGV. This CDR3 contains 14 residues. The DNA for the CDR3 is TGTGCCAGCAGCTTAGGAATCCGAATGGGCAGCTACACCTTC. It is translated as CASSLGIRMGSYTF. Looking up the rest from reference TRBV11-2 and TRBJ1-2 gives the full variable domain: EAGVAQSPRYKIIEKRQSVAFWCNPISGHATLYWYQQILGQGPKLLIQFQNNGVVDDSQLPKDRFSAERLKGVDSTLKIQPAKLEDSAVYLCASSLGIRMGSYTFGSGTRLTVV.

CDR3 sequence: CSGERLNTEAFF. Here the CDR3 DNA reads TGCAGCGGCGAAAGACTGAACACTGAAGCTTTCTTT. V gene TRBV29-1 combines with J gene TRBJ1-1; D unclear. The CDR3 sequence is 12 residues long. V was pared by 7 bases and J by 0 bases, with 9 bases between. Germline V lookup: CDR1 SQVTM, CDR2 ANQGSEA.

This chain links TRBV6-5 with TRBJ1-6; tentative D call: TRBD1 (5 bases). Germline V gene data show CDR1 as MNHEY and CDR2 as SVGAGI. CDR3 length: 14 amino acids. V lost 5 bases to trimming and J lost 5 bases, with 10 bases between them. The CDR3, as DNA: TGTGCCAGCAGTAGGGGTGAGCATAATTCACCCCTCCACTTT. Its protein product is CASSRGEHNSPLHF.

The CDR3 DNA reads as TGCAGCGTTCTTGGACTAGCGGGATTTCGGCAAGAGACCCAGTACTTC. Translated, it gives CSVLGLAGFRQETQYF. The chain has TRBV29-1 and TRBJ2-5, with TRBD2 matching over 12 bases. The V gene's germline CDR1 is SQVTM and CDR2 ANQGSEA. Trimming at V came to 5 bases and at J to 2 bases, leaving 9 bases not matched to a gene. The CDR3 is 16 amino acids.

The gene calls are TRBV11-1 and TRBJ1-1; a possible D gene is TRBD1 (6 bases). The CDR3 has 15 residues. The V gene's germline CDR1 is SGHAT and CDR2 FQDESV (reference sequence). Trimming took off 6 bases at V and 3 bases at J, with 17 bases between the two ends. Written as DNA, the CDR3 is TGTGCCAGCAGTCCCCTACAGGGTAGGGACACTGAAGCTTTCTTT. Translated: CASSPLQGRDTEAFF.

This clone was detected only a few times. The chain couples TRBV10-3 to TRBJ2-3; 13 nucleotides align to TRBD2. After removal of 4 bases from V and 4 bases from J, the junction contained 8 bases not matched to a gene. Germline CDR1 and CDR2: ENHRY and SYGVKD. The CDR3 has 17 residues. CDR3 amino acids: CAISGSLGTSGADTQYF. CDR3 sequence (DNA): TGTGCCATCAGTGGATCCCTAGGGACTAGCGGGGCAGATACGCAGTATTTT.

The chain couples TRBV28 to TRBJ1-2; no clear D gene. V gave up 1 base and J gave up 4 bases, with 4 bases separating them. Germline CDR1 MDHEN, CDR2 SYDVKM. This CDR3 is built from 12 residues. CDR3 nucleotides: TGTGCCAGCAGTTTATACGGCTATGGCTACACCTTC. Amino acid sequence: CASSLYGYGYTF.

A single count supports this clone. This chain connects TRBV7-6 to TRBJ2-5, with D possibly being TRBD1 (6 bases). CDR3 length: 15 amino acids. CDR1 SGHVS and CDR2 FNYEAQ come from the germline V gene. V lost 1 base and J 5 bases, leaving 14 bases between the germline ends. CDR3 sequence (DNA): TGTGCCAGCAGCTTAGTTGGCCTTCAGGGGGAGACCCAGTACTTC. Translating it yields CASSLVGLQGETQYF.